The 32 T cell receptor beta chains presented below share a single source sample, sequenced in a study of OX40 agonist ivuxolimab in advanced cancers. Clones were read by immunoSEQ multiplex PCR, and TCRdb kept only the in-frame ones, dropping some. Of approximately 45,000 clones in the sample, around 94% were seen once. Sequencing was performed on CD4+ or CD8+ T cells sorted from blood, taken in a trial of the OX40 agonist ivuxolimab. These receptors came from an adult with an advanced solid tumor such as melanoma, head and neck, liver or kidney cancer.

The CDR3 bases are TGTGCCAGCAGCTATGGCATTAGCGGGAGTAAAGATACGCAGTATTTT. Translation gives CASSYGISGSKDTQYF. The V gene is TRBV7-9, the J gene TRBJ2-3; 9 bases are a match to TRBD2. The CDR3 has 16 amino acids. Germline loops: CDR1 SEHNR, CDR2 FQNEAQ (reference sequence). Germline trimming cut 4 bases from V and 5 bases from J; bases unmatched to any gene: 10.

The DNA for the CDR3 is TGTGCCAGCAGCTCCAGCGGGAGGGCAGATACGCAGTATTTT. This sequence encodes CASSSSGRADTQYF. The gene calls are TRBV7-3 and TRBJ2-3; 10 bases align to TRBD2. J was trimmed by 4 bases and V by 4 bases; bases with no gene match: 2. Germline V gene lookup returns CDR1 SGHTA and CDR2 FQGTGA. The CDR3 length is 14 residues.

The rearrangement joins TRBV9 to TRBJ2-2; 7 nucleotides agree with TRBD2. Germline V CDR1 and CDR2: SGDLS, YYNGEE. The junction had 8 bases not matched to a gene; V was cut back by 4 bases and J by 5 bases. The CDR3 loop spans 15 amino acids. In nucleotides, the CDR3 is TGTGCCAGCAGCCCCACCGGGGGAGGGACCGGGGAGCTGTTTTTT. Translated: CASSPTGGGTGELFF.

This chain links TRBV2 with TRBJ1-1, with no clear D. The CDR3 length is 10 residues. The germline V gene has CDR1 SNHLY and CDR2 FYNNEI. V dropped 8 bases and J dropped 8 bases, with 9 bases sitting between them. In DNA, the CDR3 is TGTGCCAGCCTGGCCACAGAAGCTTTCTTT. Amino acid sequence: CASLATEAFF.

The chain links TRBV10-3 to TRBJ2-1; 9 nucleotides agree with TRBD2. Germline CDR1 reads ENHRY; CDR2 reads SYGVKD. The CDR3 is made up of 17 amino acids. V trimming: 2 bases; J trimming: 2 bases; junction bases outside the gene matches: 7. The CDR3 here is CAISETIAGDTYNEQFF. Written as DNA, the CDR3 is TGTGCCATCAGTGAGACCATAGCGGGAGACACCTACAATGAGCAGTTCTTC.

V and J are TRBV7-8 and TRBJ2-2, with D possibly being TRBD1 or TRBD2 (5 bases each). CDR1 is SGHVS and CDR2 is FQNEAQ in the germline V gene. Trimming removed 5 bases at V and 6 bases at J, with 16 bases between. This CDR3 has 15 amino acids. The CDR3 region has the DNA TGTGCCAGCAGCCCCGGGACGGGTGGGTCCGGGGAGCTGTTTTTT. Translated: CASSPGTGGSGELFF.

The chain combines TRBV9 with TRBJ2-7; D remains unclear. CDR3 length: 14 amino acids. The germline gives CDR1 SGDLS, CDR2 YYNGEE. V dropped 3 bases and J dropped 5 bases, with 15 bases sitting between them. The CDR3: CASSARTEWNEQYF. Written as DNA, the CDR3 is TGTGCCAGCAGCGCCCGGACCGAATGGAACGAGCAGTACTTC. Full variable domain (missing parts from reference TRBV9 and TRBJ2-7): DSGVTQTPKHLITATGQRVTLRCSPRSGDLSVYWYQQSLDQGLQFLIQYYNGEERAKGNILERFSAQQFPDLHSELNLSSLELGDSALYFCASSARTEWNEQYFGPGTRLTVT.

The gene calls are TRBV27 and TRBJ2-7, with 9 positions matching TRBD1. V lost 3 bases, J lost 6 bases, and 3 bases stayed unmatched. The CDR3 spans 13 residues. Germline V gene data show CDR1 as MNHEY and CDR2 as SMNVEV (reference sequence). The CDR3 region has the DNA TGTGCCAGCAGTTTCCGGACAGGGGCCGAGCAGTACTTC. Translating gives CASSFRTGAEQYF.

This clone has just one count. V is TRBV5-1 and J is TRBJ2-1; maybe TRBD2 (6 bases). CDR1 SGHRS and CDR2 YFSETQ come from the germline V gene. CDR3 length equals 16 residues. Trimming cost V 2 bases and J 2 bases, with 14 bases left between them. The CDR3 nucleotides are TGCGCCAGCAGCTTTTTTGGGGGAGGCACCTACAATGAGCAGTTCTTC. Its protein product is CASSFFGGGTYNEQFF.

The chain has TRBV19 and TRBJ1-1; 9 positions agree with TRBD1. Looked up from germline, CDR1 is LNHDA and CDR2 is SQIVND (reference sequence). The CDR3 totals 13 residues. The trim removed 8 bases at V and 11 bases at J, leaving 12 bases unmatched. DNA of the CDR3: TGTGCCAGTGACCCCGGGACAGGGTTTAAGGCTTTCTTT. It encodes CASDPGTGFKAFF.

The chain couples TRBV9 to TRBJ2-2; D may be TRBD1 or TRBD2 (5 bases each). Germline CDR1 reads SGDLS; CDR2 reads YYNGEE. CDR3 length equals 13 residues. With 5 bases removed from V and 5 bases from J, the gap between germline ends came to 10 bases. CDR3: CASSTWGTGELFF. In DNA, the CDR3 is TGTGCCAGCAGTACATGGGGGACCGGGGAGCTGTTTTTT.

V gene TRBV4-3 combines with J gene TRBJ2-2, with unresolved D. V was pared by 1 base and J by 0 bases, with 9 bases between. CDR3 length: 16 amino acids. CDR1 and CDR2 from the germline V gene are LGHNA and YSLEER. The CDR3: CASSQGLGSNTGELFF. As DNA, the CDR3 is TGCGCCAGCAGCCAAGGGCTGGGGTCGAACACCGGGGAGCTGTTTTTT.

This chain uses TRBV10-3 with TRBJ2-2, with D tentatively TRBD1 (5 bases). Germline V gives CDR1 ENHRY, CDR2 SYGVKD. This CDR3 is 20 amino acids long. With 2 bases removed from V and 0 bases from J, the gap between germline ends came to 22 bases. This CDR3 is CAISEVKSRGSSANTGELFF. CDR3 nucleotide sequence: TGTGCCATCAGTGAGGTAAAGTCAAGGGGTTCGTCCGCGAACACCGGGGAGCTGTTTTTT.

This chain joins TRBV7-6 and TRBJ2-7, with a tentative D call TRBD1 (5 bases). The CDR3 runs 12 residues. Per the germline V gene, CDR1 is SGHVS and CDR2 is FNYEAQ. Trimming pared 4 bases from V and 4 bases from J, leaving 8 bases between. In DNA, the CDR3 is TGTGCCAGCAGCTCAACAGGTTACGAGCAGTACTTC. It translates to CASSSTGYEQYF.

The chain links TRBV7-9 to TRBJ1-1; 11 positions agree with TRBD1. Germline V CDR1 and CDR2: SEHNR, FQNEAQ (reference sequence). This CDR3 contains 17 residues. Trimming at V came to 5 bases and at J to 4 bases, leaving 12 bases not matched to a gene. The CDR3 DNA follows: TGTGCCAGCAGCGGAGGGTACACCGGGACAGGGGGCACTGAAGCTTTCTTT. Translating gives CASSGGYTGTGGTEAFF. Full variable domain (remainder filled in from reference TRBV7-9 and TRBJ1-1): DTGVSQNPRHKITKRGQNVTFRCDPISEHNRLYWYRQTLGQGPEFLTYFQNEAQLEKSRLLSDRFSAERPKGSFSTLEIQRTEQGDSAMYLCASSGGYTGTGGTEAFFGQGTRLTVV.

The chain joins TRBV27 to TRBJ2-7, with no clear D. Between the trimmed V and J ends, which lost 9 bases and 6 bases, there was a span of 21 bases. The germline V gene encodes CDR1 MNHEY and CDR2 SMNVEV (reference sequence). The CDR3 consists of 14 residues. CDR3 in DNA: TGTGCCAGTCAAGCCCACAATTGGCCCGTCGAGCAGTACTTC. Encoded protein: CASQAHNWPVEQYF.

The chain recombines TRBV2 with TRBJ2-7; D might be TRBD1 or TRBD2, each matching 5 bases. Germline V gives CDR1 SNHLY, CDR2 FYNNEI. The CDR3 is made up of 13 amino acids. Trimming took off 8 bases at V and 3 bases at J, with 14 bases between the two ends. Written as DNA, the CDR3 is TGTGCCAGCGGGACGACAAGTAACTACGAGCAGTACTTC. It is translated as CASGTTSNYEQYF.

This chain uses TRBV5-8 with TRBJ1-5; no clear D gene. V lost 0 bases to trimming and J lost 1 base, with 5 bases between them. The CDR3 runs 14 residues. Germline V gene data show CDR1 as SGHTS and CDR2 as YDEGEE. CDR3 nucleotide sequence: TGTGCCAGCAGCTTGGCCGTCAGCAATCAGCCCCAGCATTTT. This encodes CASSLAVSNQPQHF. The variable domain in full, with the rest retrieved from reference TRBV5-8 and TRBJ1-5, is EAGVTQSPTHLIKTRGQQATLRCSPISGHTSVYWYQQALGLGLQFLLWYDEGEERNRGNFPPRFSGRQFPNYSSELNVNALELEDSALYLCASSLAVSNQPQHFGDGTRLSIL.

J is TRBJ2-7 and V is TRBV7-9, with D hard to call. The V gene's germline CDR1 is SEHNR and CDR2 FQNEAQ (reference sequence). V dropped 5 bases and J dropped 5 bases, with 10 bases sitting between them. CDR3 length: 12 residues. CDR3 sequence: CASSPRSDEQYF. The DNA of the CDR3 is TGTGCCAGCAGCCCCCGGTCCGACGAGCAGTACTTC.

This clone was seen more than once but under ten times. DNA of the CDR3: TGCGCCAGCAGCCGTACTAGCACAGATACGCAGTATTTT. Amino acids: CASSRTSTDTQYF. The J gene is TRBJ2-3, the V gene TRBV4-1; D not resolved. Deletions cut 4 bases from V and 0 bases from J, with 5 bases between. The CDR3 extends over 13 amino acids. CDR1 is MGHRA, CDR2 YSYEKL, per germline.

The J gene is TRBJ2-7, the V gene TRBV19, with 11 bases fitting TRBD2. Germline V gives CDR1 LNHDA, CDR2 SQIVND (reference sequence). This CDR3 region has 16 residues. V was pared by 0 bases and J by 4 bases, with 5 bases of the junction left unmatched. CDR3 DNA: TGTGCCAGTAGTATAGAGGCGACTAGCGGGATATACGAGCAGTACTTC. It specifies CASSIEATSGIYEQYF. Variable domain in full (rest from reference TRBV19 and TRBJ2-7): DGGITQSPKYLFRKEGQNVTLSCEQNLNHDAMYWYRQDPGQGLRLIYYSQIVNDFQKGDIAEGYSVSREKKESFPLTVTSAQKNPTAFYLCASSIEATSGIYEQYFGPGTRLTVT.

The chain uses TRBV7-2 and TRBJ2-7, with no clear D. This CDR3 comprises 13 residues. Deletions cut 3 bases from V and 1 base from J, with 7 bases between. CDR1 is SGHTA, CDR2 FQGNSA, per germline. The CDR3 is CASSFFGSYEQYF. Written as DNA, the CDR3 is TGTGCCAGCAGCTTCTTCGGTTCCTACGAGCAGTACTTC.

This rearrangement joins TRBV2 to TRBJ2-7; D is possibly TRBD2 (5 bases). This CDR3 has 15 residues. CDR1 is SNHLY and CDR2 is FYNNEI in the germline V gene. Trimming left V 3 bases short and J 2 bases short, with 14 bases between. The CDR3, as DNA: TGTGCCAGCAGTGAGGCCGGGCGGAGGACCTACGAGCAGTACTTC. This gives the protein CASSEAGRRTYEQYF.

The CDR3 region has the DNA TGTGCCAGCACCCCCGGGCCATCGCGGGGGGGTGACTCCTACAATGAGCAGTTCTTC. This codes for CASTPGPSRGGDSYNEQFF. The chain employs TRBV5-6 and TRBJ2-1; the match to TRBD2 covers 9 bases. Germline-derived CDR1 and CDR2 are SGHDT and YYEEEE. The J segment lost 0 bases and the V segment lost 6 bases, leaving 16 bases of the junction unmatched. The CDR3 covers 19 residues.

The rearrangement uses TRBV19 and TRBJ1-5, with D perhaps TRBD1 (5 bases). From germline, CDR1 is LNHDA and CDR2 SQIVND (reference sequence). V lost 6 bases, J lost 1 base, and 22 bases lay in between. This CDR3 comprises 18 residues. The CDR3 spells CASSTDWTVPGSNQPQHF. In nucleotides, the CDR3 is TGTGCCAGTAGCACGGACTGGACGGTCCCAGGGAGCAATCAGCCCCAGCATTTT.

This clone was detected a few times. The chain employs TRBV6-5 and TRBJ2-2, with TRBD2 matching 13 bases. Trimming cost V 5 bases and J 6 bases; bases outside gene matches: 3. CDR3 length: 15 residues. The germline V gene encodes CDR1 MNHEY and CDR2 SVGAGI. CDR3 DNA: TGTGCCAGCAGTCTCGGGACTAGCGGGGCCGGGGAGCTGTTTTTT. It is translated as CASSLGTSGAGELFF.

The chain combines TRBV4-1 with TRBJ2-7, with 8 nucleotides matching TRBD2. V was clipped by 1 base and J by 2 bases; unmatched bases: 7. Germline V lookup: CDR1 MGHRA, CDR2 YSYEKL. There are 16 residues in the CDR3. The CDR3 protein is CASSQGELAAPYEQYF. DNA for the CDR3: TGCGCCAGCAGCCAAGGGGAACTAGCGGCACCCTACGAGCAGTACTTC.

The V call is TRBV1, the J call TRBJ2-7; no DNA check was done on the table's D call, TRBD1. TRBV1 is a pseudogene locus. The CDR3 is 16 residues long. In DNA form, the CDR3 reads TGCACCAGCAGCCAAGGGGGCAGGACCCCAGAGGACGAGCAGTACTTC. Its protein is CTSSQGGRTPEDEQYF.

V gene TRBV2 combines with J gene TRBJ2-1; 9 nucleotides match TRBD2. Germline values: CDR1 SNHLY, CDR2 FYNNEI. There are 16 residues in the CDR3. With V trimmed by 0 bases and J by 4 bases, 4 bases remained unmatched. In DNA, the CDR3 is TGTGCCAGCAGTGAAGCGCTAGCGGGACCATACAATGAGCAGTTCTTC. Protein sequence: CASSEALAGPYNEQFF.

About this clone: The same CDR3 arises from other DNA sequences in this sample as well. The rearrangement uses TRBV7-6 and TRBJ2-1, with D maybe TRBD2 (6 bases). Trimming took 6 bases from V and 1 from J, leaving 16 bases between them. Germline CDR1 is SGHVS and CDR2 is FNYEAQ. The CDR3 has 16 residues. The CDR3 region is CASSLSGLSSYNEQFF. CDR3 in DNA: TGTGCCAGCAGTCTAAGCGGGCTTAGTTCCTACAATGAGCAGTTCTTC.

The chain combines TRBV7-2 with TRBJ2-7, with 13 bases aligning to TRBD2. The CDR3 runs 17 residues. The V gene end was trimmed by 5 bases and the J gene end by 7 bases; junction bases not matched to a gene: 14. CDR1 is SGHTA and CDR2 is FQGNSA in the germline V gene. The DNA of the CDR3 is TGTGCCAGCAGCGACACAGGACTAGCGGGAGTTTATGAGGAGCAGTACTTC. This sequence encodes CASSDTGLAGVYEEQYF.

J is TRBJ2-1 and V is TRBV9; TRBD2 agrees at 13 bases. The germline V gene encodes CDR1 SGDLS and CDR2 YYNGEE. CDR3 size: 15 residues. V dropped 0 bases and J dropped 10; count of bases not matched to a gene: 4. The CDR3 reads CASSVGGTSGKEQFF. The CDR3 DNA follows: TGTGCCAGCAGCGTAGGGGGGACTAGCGGGAAGGAGCAGTTCTTC.